These 19 T cell receptor beta chains share one sample of origin, sequenced in a study of blood T cell repertoires in COVID-19. Sequencing used immunoSEQ multiplex PCR; TCRdb keeps in-frame clones, though not all of them. Of approximately 210,000 clones in the sample, approximately 86% were seen once. The sequenced material came from peripheral blood. These receptors were obtained from a woman of 80 years or more with acute or convalescent COVID-19.

V and J are TRBV5-4 and TRBJ1-3; TRBD1 matches at 7 bases. This CDR3 is 15 amino acids long. The V segment lost 5 bases and the J segment 0 bases; nucleotides outside the gene matches: 5. The germline V gene has CDR1 SGHNT and CDR2 YYREEE (reference sequence). In DNA, the CDR3 is TGTGCCAGCAGTACGGACAGGCACTCTGGAAACACCATATATTTT. As protein: CASSTDRHSGNTIYF.

This chain links TRBV11-3 with TRBJ2-7; 9 bases match TRBD1. The V gene end was trimmed by 4 bases and the J gene end by 4 bases; junction bases not matched to a gene: 8. Germline CDR1 and CDR2: SGHNT and YENEEA. This CDR3 comprises 15 residues. In nucleotides, the CDR3 is TGTGCCAGCAGCTACTCGGGACAGGGACTTTACGAGCAGTACTTC. It yields the protein CASSYSGQGLYEQYF. Full variable domain (outside the CDR3, taken from reference TRBV11-3 and TRBJ2-7): EAGVVQSPRYKIIEKKQPVAFWCNPISGHNTLYWYLQNLGQGPELLIRYENEEAVDDSQLPKDRFSAERLKGVDSTLKIQPAELGDSAVYLCASSYSGQGLYEQYFGPGTRLTVT.

For this clone: A junction end diverges from the germline sequence, so it may reflect a read error. V usage is TRBV7-3 and J usage is TRBJ1-6; D not certain. The CDR3 covers 14 residues. Per the germline V gene, CDR1 is SGHTA and CDR2 is FQGTGA. CDR3 sequence (DNA): TGTGCCAGCAGGTTAAATGGGCGTAATTCACCCCTCCACTTT. Protein sequence: CASRLNGRNSPLHF.

The CDR3, as DNA: TGCGCCAGCAGCCAGTTTAGACAGCCCGGTCAGCCCCAGCATTTT. Protein sequence: CASSQFRQPGQPQHF. This chain links TRBV4-3 with TRBJ1-5, with a weak D call TRBD1 (5 bases). The CDR3 has 15 amino acids. Trimming shortened V by 3 bases and J by 6 bases, and 15 bases separated the two germline ends. The germline V gene encodes CDR1 LGHNA and CDR2 YSLEER.

The CDR3 sequence is CASSLLRRGDEQYF. CDR3 in DNA: TGTGCCAGCAGCTTGCTCCGCAGGGGCGACGAGCAGTACTTC. The chain recombines TRBV5-5 with TRBJ2-7, with D maybe TRBD1 (6 bases). Trimming stripped 1 base from V and 5 bases from J, with 13 bases between. CDR1 SGHKS and CDR2 YYEKEE come from the germline V gene (reference sequence). This CDR3 has 14 residues.

The table lists this clone with a few counts. The CDR3: CASSSSLGTEAFF. The CDR3 DNA follows: TGTGCCAGCAGCTCTAGCCTGGGCACTGAAGCTTTCTTT. This chain connects TRBV14 to TRBJ1-1; D not resolved. The CDR3 covers 13 residues. Germline V gives CDR1 SGHDN, CDR2 FVKESK. Between the trimmed V and J ends, which lost 5 bases and 4 bases, there was a span of 11 bases.

A few counts support this clone. The genes are TRBV7-2 and TRBJ2-2; 16 bases match TRBD2. The junction had 5 bases not matched to a gene; V was cut back by 4 bases and J by 6 bases. Germline CDR1 is SGHTA and CDR2 is FQGNSA. The CDR3 covers 17 residues. CDR3 sequence (DNA): TGTGCCAGCAGCTCGGGACTAGCGGGGGGGATCGCCGGGGAGCTGTTTTTT. This gives the protein CASSSGLAGGIAGELFF. The whole variable domain, remainder taken from reference TRBV7-2 and TRBJ2-2, is GAGVSQSPSNKVTEKGKDVELRCDPISGHTALYWYRQSLGQGLEFLIYFQGNSAPDKSGLPSDRFSAERTGGSVSTLTIQRTQQEDSAVYLCASSSGLAGGIAGELFFGEGSRLTVL.

About this clone: Other DNA sequences from this sample encode an identical CDR3 as well. The J gene is TRBJ1-3, the V gene TRBV7-2; D gene unclear. CDR3 length equals 15 residues. Trimming took 1 base from V and 0 from J, leaving 7 bases between them. The germline gives CDR1 SGHTA, CDR2 FQGNSA. The CDR3 bases are TGTGCCAGCAGCTTAGAACGGGGCTCTGGAAACACCATATATTTT. This encodes CASSLERGSGNTIYF.

This clone was observed once. V and J are TRBV30 and TRBJ1-2; 10 bases are a match to TRBD1. J gave up 4 bases and V 1 base, and 9 bases lay outside the gene matches. The CDR3 loop spans 16 amino acids. Germline V gives CDR1 GTSNPN, CDR2 SVGIG (reference sequence). CDR3 bases: TGTGCCTGGAGTGGAGGACAGGGGGGATTGGGCTATGGCTACACCTTC. Translated: CAWSGGQGGLGYGYTF.

Only a few counts were recorded for this clone. V and J are TRBV5-1 and TRBJ1-1; D not certain. CDR1 is SGHRS, CDR2 YFSETQ, per germline. The length of the CDR3 is 15 residues. The germline V and J ends were trimmed by 2 bases and 3 bases, with 14 bases remaining between them. The CDR3, as DNA: TGCGCCAGCAGCTTACGGCAGGCAATAGACACTGAAGCTTTCTTT. Translation: CASSLRQAIDTEAFF.

The chain carries TRBV7-8 and TRBJ1-3; no firm D call. The CDR3 has 15 residues. Trimming stripped 2 bases from V and 0 bases from J, with 8 bases between. CDR1 SGHVS and CDR2 FQNEAQ come from the germline V gene. The DNA for the CDR3 is TGTGCCAGCAGCTTATATGCTAACTCTGGAAACACCATATATTTT. This encodes CASSLYANSGNTIYF.

The chain employs TRBV3-1 (or the pseudogene TRBV3-2) and TRBJ1-3; maybe TRBD1 (5 bases). This CDR3 comprises 15 residues. Germline V CDR1 and CDR2: LGHDT, YNNKEL (reference sequence). V was pared by 0 bases and J by 3 bases, with 9 bases between. The CDR3 reads CASSQDGGDGNTIYF. CDR3 DNA sequence: TGTGCCAGCAGCCAAGATGGAGGGGATGGAAACACCATATATTTT.

The CDR3 sequence: CASSFGTKTGELFF. The CDR3 DNA is TGTGCCAGCAGTTTTGGGACAAAAACCGGGGAGCTGTTTTTT. The V gene is TRBV28, the J gene TRBJ2-2, with a tentative D call TRBD1 (6 bases). Germline loops: CDR1 MDHEN, CDR2 SYDVKM. V lost 3 bases and J lost 5, with 10 bases in between. The length of the CDR3 is 14 residues.

The rearrangement joins TRBV6-4 to TRBJ2-1, with D perhaps TRBD1 (5 bases). Trimming took 6 bases from V and 0 from J, leaving 12 bases between them. Germline-derived CDR1 and CDR2 are MRHNA and SNTAGT. There are 15 residues in the CDR3. CDR3 DNA sequence: TGTGCCAGCAGGCAGGGTTTGGGCTCCTACAATGAGCAGTTCTTC. Translated: CASRQGLGSYNEQFF.

This chain connects TRBV19 to TRBJ1-1; 9 bases agree with TRBD1. Germline V gene data show CDR1 as LNHDA and CDR2 as SQIVND (reference sequence). The CDR3 sequence is 16 residues long. With V trimmed by 5 bases and J by 1 base, 8 bases remained unmatched. CDR3 nucleotides: TGTGCCAGTAGTCACAGGGGGCTGTCGAGGAACACTGAAGCTTTCTTT. It specifies CASSHRGLSRNTEAFF.

The chain employs TRBV28 and TRBJ2-5, with 9 bases matching TRBD1. With 2 bases clipped from V and 5 bases from J, the junction kept 6 bases outside the gene matches. The CDR3 is 15 residues long. Germline V CDR1 and CDR2: MDHEN, SYDVKM. The CDR3 reads CASSLPGQGLETQYF. Written as DNA, the CDR3 is TGTGCCAGCAGTTTACCGGGACAGGGCCTGGAGACCCAGTACTTC.

The V and J genes are TRBV7-2 and TRBJ2-7, with 7 positions matching TRBD1. CDR3 length: 14 residues. In germline, CDR1 is SGHTA, CDR2 FQGNSA. V lost 4 bases to trimming and J lost 2 bases; unmatched junction nucleotides: 5. The CDR3 DNA is TGTGCCAGCAGCTCCAGACAGGGTCCCTACGAGCAGTACTTC. Translating gives CASSSRQGPYEQYF.

Regarding this clone: The same CDR3 arises from other DNA sequences in this sample as well. The chain carries TRBV5-1 and TRBJ1-1, with D uncertain. The CDR3 contains 14 residues. Between the trimmed V and J ends, which lost 2 bases and 0 bases, there was a span of 8 bases. Germline CDR1 is SGHRS and CDR2 is YFSETQ. The CDR3 nucleotides are TGCGCCAGCAGCTTCGGCGGGCTGAACACTGAAGCTTTCTTT. This encodes CASSFGGLNTEAFF. Full variable domain (outside the CDR3, taken from reference TRBV5-1 and TRBJ1-1): KAGVTQTPRYLIKTRGQQVTLSCSPISGHRSVSWYQQTPGQGLQFLFEYFSETQRNKGNFPGRFSGRQFSNSRSEMNVSTLELGDSALYLCASSFGGLNTEAFFGQGTRLTVV.

The CDR3 coding sequence is TGTGCCAGCAGCGTAGCTTGGGGGGGAAGGAATAATTCACCCCTCCACTTT. Its translation: CASSVAWGGRNNSPLHF. This sequence joins TRBV9 and TRBJ1-6, with D possibly being TRBD1 (5 bases). The germline gives CDR1 SGDLS, CDR2 YYNGEE. V was cut by 0 bases and J by 5 bases, with 15 bases left in between. This CDR3 contains 17 residues.